The next 27 T cell receptor beta chains were all read from a single sample in a study of blood T cell repertoires in COVID-19 (dated by TCRdb to 2018 to 2020). Libraries were made using the immunoSEQ multiplex PCR assay. The table was pulled from immuneACCESS by TCRdb, which kept in-frame rearrangements only. Such tables lose some clones; where checked, under half of the loss comes from unresolved V genes, and the rest has no known cause. The sample yields approximately 210,000 clones; roughly 86% were counted once. The ten most abundant clones make up 7.6% of the sample. Sequences were obtained from peripheral blood. These receptors were obtained from a woman aged 45-65 years with active or convalescent COVID-19.

The V gene is TRBV6-5, the J gene TRBJ1-5; the D is unclear. V dropped 0 bases and J dropped 0 bases, with 3 bases sitting between them. The V gene's germline CDR1 is MNHEY and CDR2 SVGAGI. The CDR3 consists of 14 residues. The CDR3, as DNA: TGTGCCAGCAGTTACTCCAGTAGCAATCAGCCCCAGCATTTT. Its translation is CASSYSSSNQPQHF.

This chain links TRBV9 with TRBJ1-2; perhaps TRBD1 as D (5 bases). V was cut by 0 bases and J by 4 bases, with 10 bases left in between. The length of the CDR3 is 14 residues. Germline V gene data show CDR1 as SGDLS and CDR2 as YYNGEE. The CDR3 DNA is TGTGCCAGCAGCGTAGAGCAGGGCTCCTATGGCTACACCTTC. This encodes CASSVEQGSYGYTF. Full variable domain (outside the CDR3, taken from reference TRBV9 and TRBJ1-2): DSGVTQTPKHLITATGQRVTLRCSPRSGDLSVYWYQQSLDQGLQFLIQYYNGEERAKGNILERFSAQQFPDLHSELNLSSLELGDSALYFCASSVEQGSYGYTFGSGTRLTVV.

The chain has TRBV28 and TRBJ1-4; TRBD1 is a possible D gene (5 bases). Germline CDR1 and CDR2: MDHEN and SYDVKM. V was clipped by 2 bases and J by 3 bases, with 19 bases between them. The CDR3 loop spans 18 amino acids. The CDR3 loop reads CASSLNAVAGDANEKLFF. CDR3 sequence (DNA): TGTGCCAGCAGTTTAAATGCGGTGGCGGGGGATGCTAATGAAAAACTGTTTTTT.

The J gene is TRBJ2-5, the V gene TRBV11-2, with 12 bases aligning to TRBD2. Germline V gene sequence: CDR1 SGHAT, CDR2 FQNNGV. The V gene end was trimmed by 6 bases and the J gene end by 5 bases; junction bases not matched to a gene: 1. The CDR3 runs 13 residues. This chain's CDR3 is CASRLAGGETQYF. The CDR3 DNA follows: TGTGCCAGCAGGCTAGCGGGGGGGGAGACCCAGTACTTC.

The genes are TRBV30 and TRBJ2-1; D perhaps matches TRBD2 (6 bases). The germline V gene has CDR1 GTSNPN and CDR2 SVGIG (reference sequence). Trimming shortened V by 3 bases and J by 4 bases, and 10 bases separated the two germline ends. The CDR3 is 13 amino acids. CDR3 nucleotides: TGTGCCTGGAGCCCTAGCGAATACAATGAGCAGTTCTTC. Translating gives CAWSPSEYNEQFF.

The J gene is TRBJ2-7, the V gene TRBV18, with TRBD1 matching over 7 bases. Germline V gene data show CDR1 as KGHSH and CDR2 as LQKENI. The CDR3 runs 15 residues. V shed 3 bases and J 0 bases; nucleotides not matched to a gene: 5. The CDR3 is CASSPRGQPSYEQYV. CDR3 nucleotides: TGTGCCAGCTCACCCCGGGGACAGCCCTCCTACGAGCAGTACGTC.

This clone was found once. V gene TRBV7-9 combines with J gene TRBJ2-3, with 11 bases aligning to TRBD2. V lost 1 base and J lost 7; bases outside the gene matches: 4. The CDR3 consists of 15 residues. Looked up from germline, CDR1 is SEHNR and CDR2 is FQNEAQ (reference sequence). The CDR3 region is CASSLVAGGPNTQYF. The CDR3 coding sequence is TGTGCCAGCAGCTTAGTAGCGGGAGGGCCGAATACGCAGTATTTT.

This clone has ten or more counts. The V and J genes are TRBV27 and TRBJ2-6, with D unclear. Trimming cost V 6 bases and J 0 bases, with 18 bases left between them. The germline V gene has CDR1 MNHEY and CDR2 SMNVEV (reference sequence). CDR3 size: 18 residues. This CDR3 reads CASSRSRARISGANVLTF. The CDR3 DNA reads as TGTGCCAGCAGCCGCAGCCGCGCTAGAATCTCTGGGGCCAACGTCCTGACTTTC. Using reference TRBV27 and TRBJ2-6 for the parts outside the CDR3, the full variable domain is EAQVTQNPRYLITVTGKKLTVTCSQNMNHEYMSWYRQDPGLGLRQIYYSMNVEVTDKGDVPEGYKVSRKEKRNFPLILESPSPNQTSLYFCASSRSRARISGANVLTFGAGSRLTVL.

The CDR3 DNA sequence: TGCGCCAGCAGCTTGGCACTAGCGGCTAGCACAGATACGCAGTATTTT. Its protein product is CASSLALAASTDTQYF. The V and J genes are TRBV5-1 and TRBJ2-3, with TRBD2 matching over 8 bases. The CDR3 consists of 16 residues. Looked up from germline, CDR1 is SGHRS and CDR2 is YFSETQ. Trimming removed 0 bases from V and 0 bases from J; junction bases left unmatched: 3. Variable domain in full (rest from reference TRBV5-1 and TRBJ2-3): KAGVTQTPRYLIKTRGQQVTLSCSPISGHRSVSWYQQTPGQGLQFLFEYFSETQRNKGNFPGRFSGRQFSNSRSEMNVSTLELGDSALYLCASSLALAASTDTQYFGPGTRLTVL.

This clone was counted between two and nine times. CDR3 in amino acids: CASSLRSGQGAQSPLHF. CDR3 DNA: TGTGCCAGCAGCCTACGTTCCGGACAGGGGGCTCAGTCACCCCTCCACTTT. The V call is TRBV7-2, the J call TRBJ1-6; 11 bases are a match to TRBD1. The CDR3 is 17 amino acids. CDR1 and CDR2 from the germline V gene are SGHTA and FQGNSA. Trimming took 5 bases from V and 10 from J; bases not matched to a gene: 13.

J is TRBJ1-1 and V is TRBV10-3; TRBD1 might be the D (5 bases). The germline V gene has CDR1 ENHRY and CDR2 SYGVKD. The V and J ends lost 5 bases and 4 bases respectively, with 11 bases between them. The length of the CDR3 is 13 residues. The CDR3 DNA reads as TGTGCCATCAGTAGGGGCCCGGGCACTGAAGCTTTCTTT. This codes for CAISRGPGTEAFF.

This clone was counted only a few times. The rearrangement uses TRBV5-4 and TRBJ2-2; D gene unclear. The CDR3 is 14 amino acids. The V gene's germline CDR1 is SGHNT and CDR2 YYREEE (reference sequence). The germline V and J ends were trimmed by 4 bases and 9 bases, with 16 bases remaining between them. In nucleotides, the CDR3 is TGTGCCAGCAGCCCCGGTGGCGGCCGGAGGGAGCTGTTTTTT. Its protein product is CASSPGGGRRELFF.

The V and J genes are TRBV15 and TRBJ1-4; tentative D call: TRBD1 (5 bases). CDR3 length equals 14 residues. V lost 5 bases to trimming and J lost 4 bases, with 11 bases between them. Germline-derived CDR1 and CDR2 are LNHNV and YYDKDF (reference sequence). Here the CDR3 reads CATSVRQHNEKLFF. In DNA form, the CDR3 reads TGTGCCACCAGCGTTAGACAGCATAATGAAAAACTGTTTTTT.

This clone was counted between two and nine times. The chain combines TRBV5-1 with TRBJ2-2; 7 positions match TRBD1. Germline-derived CDR1 and CDR2 are SGHRS and YFSETQ. CDR3 length equals 16 residues. V shed 3 bases and J 0 bases; nucleotides not matched to a gene: 5. In nucleotides, the CDR3 is TGCGCCAGCAGCTACTCCGGGACAGCGAACACCGGGGAGCTGTTTTTT. It specifies CASSYSGTANTGELFF.

The chain links TRBV6-5 to TRBJ1-1, with D perhaps matching TRBD1 (6 bases). The V and J ends lost 11 bases and 0 bases respectively, with 13 bases between them. The CDR3 loop spans 13 amino acids. CDR1 is MNHEY and CDR2 is SVGAGI in the germline V gene. The CDR3 region has the DNA TGTGCCGGGGCAAGGGGGATGAACACTGAAGCTTTCTTT. This sequence encodes CAGARGMNTEAFF.

This chain links TRBV18 with TRBJ2-7; 10 bases agree with TRBD1. Looked up from germline, CDR1 is KGHSH and CDR2 is LQKENI. CDR3 length: 14 amino acids. Trimming at V came to 5 bases and at J to 6 bases, leaving 7 bases not matched to a gene. The CDR3 coding sequence is TGTGCCAGCTCAGCCCGGGACAGGGGCCTCGAGCAGTACTTC. Translated: CASSARDRGLEQYF.

This chain links TRBV3-1 (or the pseudogene TRBV3-2) with TRBJ2-2; D is perhaps TRBD2 (5 bases). The CDR3 sequence is 15 residues long. CDR1 and CDR2 from the germline V gene are LGHDT and YNNKEL (reference sequence). Trimming left V 1 base short and J 5 bases short, with 11 bases between. CDR3: CASSQGPSKTGELFF. The CDR3 DNA sequence: TGTGCCAGCAGCCAAGGGCCTAGCAAGACCGGGGAGCTGTTTTTT.

This chain's CDR3 is CASSLAQGLDEQYV. Here the CDR3 DNA reads TGTGCCAGCAGCTTGGCCCAGGGTCTGGACGAGCAGTACGTC. The chain employs TRBV5-6 and TRBJ2-7, with D possibly TRBD1 on 5 matching bases. The CDR3 has 14 amino acids. The V gene's germline CDR1 is SGHDT and CDR2 YYEEEE. The V end lost 0 bases, the J end lost 5 bases, and 12 bases lay between the germline ends.

This clone appeared a single time. V usage is TRBV6-5 and J usage is TRBJ1-1; D possibly corresponds to TRBD1 (6 bases). Trimming removed 0 bases from V and 3 bases from J, with 14 bases in between. Germline lookup yields CDR1 MNHEY and CDR2 SVGAGI. CDR3 length equals 16 residues. CDR3 region: CASSYSGGRLDTEAFF. CDR3 bases: TGTGCCAGCAGTTACTCGGGGGGGCGGTTGGACACTGAAGCTTTCTTT.

For the CDR3, the DNA is TGTGCCACCAGTGATCGGGAAAGGGGGCCATTTGGCTACACCTTC. Amino acids: CATSDRERGPFGYTF. V usage is TRBV24-1 and J usage is TRBJ1-2; the match to TRBD1 covers 7 bases. The CDR3 totals 15 residues. Germline CDR1 reads KGHDR; CDR2 reads SFDVKD. The trim removed 3 bases at V and 7 bases at J, leaving 10 bases unmatched.

As to this clone: The identical CDR3 is also encoded by other nucleotide sequences in the sample. The genes are TRBV5-6 and TRBJ1-1, with 7 bases lining up with TRBD1. This CDR3 contains 14 residues. Trimming cost V 0 bases and J 3 bases; bases outside gene matches: 2. Germline V gene data show CDR1 as SGHDT and CDR2 as YYEEEE. The CDR3 DNA reads as TGTGCCAGCAGCTTGGCAGGGGGTTACACTGAAGCTTTCTTT. It codes for CASSLAGGYTEAFF.

V is TRBV6-5 and J is TRBJ1-1; possible D gene TRBD1, 6 bases. This CDR3 region has 15 residues. Germline V gene data show CDR1 as MNHEY and CDR2 as SVGAGI. The V and J ends lost 5 bases and 0 bases respectively, with 13 bases between them. The DNA for the CDR3 is TGTGCCAGCAGTACGGGACACGGCATGAACACTGAAGCTTTCTTT. Translation: CASSTGHGMNTEAFF.

As for this clone: With a much larger clone just one base away, this may be a read error. The sample has other DNA sequences that encode this CDR3 too. The chain employs TRBV11-2 and TRBJ2-1; D not certain. The V end was cut by 5 bases, the J end by 0 bases, with 5 bases between. The germline CDR1 and CDR2 sequences are SGHAT and FQNNGV. This CDR3 has 13 residues. The CDR3 nucleotides read TGTGCCAGCAGCCTGAGCTCCTACAATGAGCAGTTCTTC. This translates into CASSLSSYNEQFF.

The V gene is TRBV24-1, the J gene TRBJ1-5; D gene unclear. The CDR3 runs to 16 residues. V lost 2 bases and J lost 3, with 13 bases in between. The germline V gene encodes CDR1 KGHDR and CDR2 SFDVKD. CDR3 sequence: CATSDSGLPFNQPQHF. The CDR3 DNA follows: TGTGCCACCAGTGATTCTGGGCTCCCTTTCAATCAGCCCCAGCATTTT.

The gene calls are TRBV7-2 and TRBJ1-5; tentative D call: TRBD1 (6 bases). Trimming took 0 bases from V and 4 from J, leaving 7 bases between them. This CDR3 is built from 14 residues. CDR1 is SGHTA, CDR2 FQGNSA, per germline. The DNA of the CDR3 is TGTGCCAGCAGCTTAGCTCAGGGGAATCAGCCCCAGCATTTT. It codes for CASSLAQGNQPQHF.

The gene calls are TRBV6-5 and TRBJ1-1; 7 bases agree with TRBD1. The CDR3 runs to 15 residues. The germline CDR1 and CDR2 sequences are MNHEY and SVGAGI. V trimming: 2 bases; J trimming: 0 bases; junction bases outside the gene matches: 3. The CDR3 reads CASSYQGEMNTEAFF. DNA of the CDR3: TGTGCCAGCAGTTACCAGGGGGAGATGAACACTGAAGCTTTCTTT.

This chain links TRBV7-9 with TRBJ2-7; weak D call: TRBD1 (6 bases). Germline CDR1 reads SEHNR; CDR2 reads FQNEAQ (reference sequence). Trimming shortened V by 8 bases and J by 4 bases, and 24 bases separated the two germline ends. The CDR3 extends over 16 amino acids. In DNA, the CDR3 is TGTGCCAGCTCGACCTCGGAGACAGGATTATCGTACGAGCAGTACTTC. Translation: CASSTSETGLSYEQYF.